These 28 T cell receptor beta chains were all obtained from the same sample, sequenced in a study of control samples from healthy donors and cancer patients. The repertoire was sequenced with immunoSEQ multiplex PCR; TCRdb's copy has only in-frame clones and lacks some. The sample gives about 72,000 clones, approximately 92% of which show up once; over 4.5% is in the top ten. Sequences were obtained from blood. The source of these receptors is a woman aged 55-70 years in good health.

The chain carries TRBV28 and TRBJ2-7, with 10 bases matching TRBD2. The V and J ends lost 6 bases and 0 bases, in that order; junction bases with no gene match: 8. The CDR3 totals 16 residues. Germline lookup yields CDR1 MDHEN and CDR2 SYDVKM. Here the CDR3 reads CASRLSLAGSSYEQYF. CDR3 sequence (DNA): TGTGCCAGCAGACTCTCACTAGCGGGAAGCTCCTACGAGCAGTACTTC.

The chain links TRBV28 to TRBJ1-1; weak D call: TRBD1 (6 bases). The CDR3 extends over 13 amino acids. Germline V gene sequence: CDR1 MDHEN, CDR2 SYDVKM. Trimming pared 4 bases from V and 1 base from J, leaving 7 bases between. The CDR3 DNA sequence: TGTGCCAGCAGTTCCAGGGGGAACACTGAAGCTTTCTTT. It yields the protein CASSSRGNTEAFF.

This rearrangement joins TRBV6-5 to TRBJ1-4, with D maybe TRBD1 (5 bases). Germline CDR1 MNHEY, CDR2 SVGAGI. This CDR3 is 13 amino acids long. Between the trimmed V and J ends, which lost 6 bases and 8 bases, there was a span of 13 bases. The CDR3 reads CASSQQVSEKLFF. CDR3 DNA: TGTGCCAGCAGCCAACAGGTTTCGGAAAAACTGTTTTTT.

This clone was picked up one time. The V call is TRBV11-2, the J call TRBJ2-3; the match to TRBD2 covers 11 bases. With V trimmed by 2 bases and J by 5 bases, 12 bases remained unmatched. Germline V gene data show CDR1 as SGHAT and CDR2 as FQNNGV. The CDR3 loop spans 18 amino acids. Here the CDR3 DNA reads TGTGCCAGCAGCTTACGGCCTAGGCTAGCGGGAGGAATAGATACGCAGTATTTT. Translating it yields CASSLRPRLAGGIDTQYF.

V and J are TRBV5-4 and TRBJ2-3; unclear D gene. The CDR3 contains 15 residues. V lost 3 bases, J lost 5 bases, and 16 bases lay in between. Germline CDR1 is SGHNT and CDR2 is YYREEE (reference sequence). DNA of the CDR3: TGTGCCAGCAGCTCTGGACCGTCCGTGGGAGATACGCAGTATTTT. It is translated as CASSSGPSVGDTQYF.

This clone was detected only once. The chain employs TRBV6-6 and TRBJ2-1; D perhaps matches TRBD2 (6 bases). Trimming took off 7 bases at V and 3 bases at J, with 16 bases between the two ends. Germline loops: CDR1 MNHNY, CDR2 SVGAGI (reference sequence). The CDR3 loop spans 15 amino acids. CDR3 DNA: TGTGCCAGCAAAGGCCTAGCGTCAAGCTACAATGAGCAGTTCTTC. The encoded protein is CASKGLASSYNEQFF.

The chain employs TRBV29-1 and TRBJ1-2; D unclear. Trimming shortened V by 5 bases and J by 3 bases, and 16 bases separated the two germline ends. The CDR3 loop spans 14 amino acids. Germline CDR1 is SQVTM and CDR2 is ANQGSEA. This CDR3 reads CSVPDGSGDYGYTF. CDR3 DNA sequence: TGCAGCGTTCCTGACGGCTCAGGCGACTATGGCTACACCTTC.

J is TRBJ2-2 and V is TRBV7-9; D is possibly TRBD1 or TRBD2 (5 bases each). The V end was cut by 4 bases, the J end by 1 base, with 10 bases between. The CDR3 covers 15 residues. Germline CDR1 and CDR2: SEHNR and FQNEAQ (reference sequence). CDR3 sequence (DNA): TGTGCCAGCAGCTGGACTGGACAGAACACCGGGGAGCTGTTTTTT. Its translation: CASSWTGQNTGELFF.

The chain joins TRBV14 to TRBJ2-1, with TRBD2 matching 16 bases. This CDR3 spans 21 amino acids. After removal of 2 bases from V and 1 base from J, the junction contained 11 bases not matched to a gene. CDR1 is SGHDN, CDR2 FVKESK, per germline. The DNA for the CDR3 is TGTGCCAGCAGCCAACGTCCCGGGACTAGCGGGAGGGGGCTTTCCTACAATGAGCAGTTCTTC. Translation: CASSQRPGTSGRGLSYNEQFF.

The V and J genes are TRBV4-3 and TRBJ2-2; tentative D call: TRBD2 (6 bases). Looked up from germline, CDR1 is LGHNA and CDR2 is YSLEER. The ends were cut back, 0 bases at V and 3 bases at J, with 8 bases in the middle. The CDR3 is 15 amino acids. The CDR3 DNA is TGCGCCAGCAGCCAAGAAGGAGGGTACACCGGGGAGCTGTTTTTT. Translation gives CASSQEGGYTGELFF.

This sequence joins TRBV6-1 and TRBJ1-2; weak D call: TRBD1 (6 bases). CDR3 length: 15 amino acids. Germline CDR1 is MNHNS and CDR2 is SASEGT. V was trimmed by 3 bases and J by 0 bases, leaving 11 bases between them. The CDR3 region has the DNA TGTGCCAGCAGTGAGGGGGCAGGCGCTAACTATGGCTACACCTTC. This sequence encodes CASSEGAGANYGYTF.

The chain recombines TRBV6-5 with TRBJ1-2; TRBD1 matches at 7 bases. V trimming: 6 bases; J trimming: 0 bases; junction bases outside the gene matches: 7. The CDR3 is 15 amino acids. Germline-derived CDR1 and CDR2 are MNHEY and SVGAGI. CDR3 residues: CASRDNRGPNYGYTF. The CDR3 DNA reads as TGTGCCAGCAGAGACAACAGGGGCCCTAACTATGGCTACACCTTC.

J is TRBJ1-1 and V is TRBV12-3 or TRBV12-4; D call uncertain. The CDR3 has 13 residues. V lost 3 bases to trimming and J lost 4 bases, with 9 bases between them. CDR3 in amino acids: CASSLRVPTEAFF. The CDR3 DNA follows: TGTGCCAGCAGTTTGAGGGTACCCACTGAAGCTTTCTTT.

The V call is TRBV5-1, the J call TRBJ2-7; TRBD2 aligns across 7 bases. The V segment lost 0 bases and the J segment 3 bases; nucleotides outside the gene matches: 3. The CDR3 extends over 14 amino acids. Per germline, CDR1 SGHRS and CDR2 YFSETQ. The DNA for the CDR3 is TGCGCCAGCAGCTTGGCTGAGCGGGACTACGAGCAGTACTTC. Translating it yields CASSLAERDYEQYF.

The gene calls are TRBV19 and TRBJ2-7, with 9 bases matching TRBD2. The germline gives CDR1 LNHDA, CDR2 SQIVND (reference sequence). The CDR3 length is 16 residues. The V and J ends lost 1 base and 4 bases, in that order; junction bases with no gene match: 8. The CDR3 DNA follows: TGTGCCAGTAGTATAGTTAGTAGCGGGAGTCAGTACGAGCAGTACTTC. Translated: CASSIVSSGSQYEQYF.

The CDR3 DNA follows: TGCGCCAGCTGGACAGGGTTGAACACTGAAGCTTTCTTT. Amino acid sequence: CASWTGLNTEAFF. The chain is built from TRBV10-2 and TRBJ1-1; 8 nucleotides align to TRBD1. Germline assignment: CDR1 WSHSY and CDR2 SAAADI. With V trimmed by 8 bases and J by 0 bases, 2 bases remained unmatched. The CDR3 runs to 13 residues.

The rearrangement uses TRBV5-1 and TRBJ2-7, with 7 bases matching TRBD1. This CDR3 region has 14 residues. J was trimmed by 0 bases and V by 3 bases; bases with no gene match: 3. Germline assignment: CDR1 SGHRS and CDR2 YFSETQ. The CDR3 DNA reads TGCGCCAGCAGCTCACAGGGGTCCTCCTACGAGCAGTACTTC. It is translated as CASSSQGSSYEQYF.

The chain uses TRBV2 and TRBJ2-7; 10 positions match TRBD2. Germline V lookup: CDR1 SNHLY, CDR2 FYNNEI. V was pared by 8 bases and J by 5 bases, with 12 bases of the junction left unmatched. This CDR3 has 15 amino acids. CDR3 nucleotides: TGTGCCAGCGCCCCCCCGGGACTAGCGTCCCACGAGCAGTACTTC. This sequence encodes CASAPPGLASHEQYF.

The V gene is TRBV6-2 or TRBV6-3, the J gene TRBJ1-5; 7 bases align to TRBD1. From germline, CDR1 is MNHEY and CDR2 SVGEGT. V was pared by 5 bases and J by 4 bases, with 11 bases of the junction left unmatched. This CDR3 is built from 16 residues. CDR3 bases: TGTGCCAGCAGTCGCAACCCCGACAGGGTTAATCAGCCCCAGCATTTT. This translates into CASSRNPDRVNQPQHF.

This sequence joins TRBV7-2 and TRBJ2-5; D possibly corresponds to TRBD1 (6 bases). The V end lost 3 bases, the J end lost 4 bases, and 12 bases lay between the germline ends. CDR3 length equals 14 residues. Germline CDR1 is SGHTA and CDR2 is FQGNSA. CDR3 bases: TGTGCCAGCAGCTTGGACAGTTCAGCAGAGACCCAGTACTTC. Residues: CASSLDSSAETQYF.

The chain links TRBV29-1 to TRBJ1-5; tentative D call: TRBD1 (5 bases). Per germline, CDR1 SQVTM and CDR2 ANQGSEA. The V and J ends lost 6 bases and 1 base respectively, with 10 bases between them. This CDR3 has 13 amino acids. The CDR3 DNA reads TGCAGCGTCCAGAGGGACAGCAATCAGCCCCAGCATTTT. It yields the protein CSVQRDSNQPQHF. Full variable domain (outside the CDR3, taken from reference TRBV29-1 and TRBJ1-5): SAVISQKPSRDICQRGTSLTIQCQVDSQVTMMFWYRQQPGQSLTLIATANQGSEATYESGFVIDKFPISRPNLTFSTLTVSNMSPEDSSIYLCSVQRDSNQPQHFGDGTRLSIL.

CDR3 residues: CASSRHSSGANVLTF. The DNA for the CDR3 is TGCGCCAGCAGCCGACACAGCTCTGGGGCCAACGTCCTGACTTTC. This chain joins TRBV4-1 and TRBJ2-6; D gene ambiguous. V was clipped by 4 bases and J by 0 bases, with 7 bases between them. Germline assignment: CDR1 MGHRA and CDR2 YSYEKL. CDR3 length equals 15 residues.

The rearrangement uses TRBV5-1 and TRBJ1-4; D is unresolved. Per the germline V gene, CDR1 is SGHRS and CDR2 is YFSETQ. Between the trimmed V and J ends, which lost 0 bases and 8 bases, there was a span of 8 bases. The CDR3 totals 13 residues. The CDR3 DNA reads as TGCGCCAGCAGCTTGGTTCCTGGAGAAAAACTGTTTTTT. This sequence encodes CASSLVPGEKLFF. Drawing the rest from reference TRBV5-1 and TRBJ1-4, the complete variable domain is KAGVTQTPRYLIKTRGQQVTLSCSPISGHRSVSWYQQTPGQGLQFLFEYFSETQRNKGNFPGRFSGRQFSNSRSEMNVSTLELGDSALYLCASSLVPGEKLFFGSGTQLSVL.

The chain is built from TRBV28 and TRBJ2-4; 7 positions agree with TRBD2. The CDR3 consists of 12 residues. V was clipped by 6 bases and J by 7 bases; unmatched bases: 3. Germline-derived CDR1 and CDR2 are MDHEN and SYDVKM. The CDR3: CASRNSGNIQYF. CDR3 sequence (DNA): TGTGCCAGCAGAAATAGCGGGAACATTCAGTACTTC.

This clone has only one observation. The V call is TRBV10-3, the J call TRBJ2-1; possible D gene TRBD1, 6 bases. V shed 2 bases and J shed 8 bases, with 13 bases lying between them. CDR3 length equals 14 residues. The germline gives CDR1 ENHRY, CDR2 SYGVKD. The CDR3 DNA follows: TGTGCCATCAGTGAGCAACAGGGTTTCGATGAGCAGTTCTTC. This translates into CAISEQQGFDEQFF.

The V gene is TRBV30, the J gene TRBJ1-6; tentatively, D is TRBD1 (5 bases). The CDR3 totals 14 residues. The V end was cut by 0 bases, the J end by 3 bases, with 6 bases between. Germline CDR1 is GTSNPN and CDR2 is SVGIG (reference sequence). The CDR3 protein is CAWSVDSYNSPLHF. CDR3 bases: TGTGCCTGGAGTGTTGACAGCTATAATTCACCCCTCCACTTT. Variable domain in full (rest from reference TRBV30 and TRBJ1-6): SQTIHQWPATLVQPVGSPLSLECTVEGTSNPNLYWYRQAAGRGLQLLFYSVGIGQISSEVPQNLSASRPQDRQFILSSKKLLLSDSGFYLCAWSVDSYNSPLHFGNGTRLTVT.

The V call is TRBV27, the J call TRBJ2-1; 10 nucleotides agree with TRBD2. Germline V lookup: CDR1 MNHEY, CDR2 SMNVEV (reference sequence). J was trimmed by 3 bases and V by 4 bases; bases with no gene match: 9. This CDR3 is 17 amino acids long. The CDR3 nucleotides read TGTGCCAGCAGTTCCCGACTAGCGGGCAGAAACTACAATGAGCAGTTCTTC. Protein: CASSSRLAGRNYNEQFF.

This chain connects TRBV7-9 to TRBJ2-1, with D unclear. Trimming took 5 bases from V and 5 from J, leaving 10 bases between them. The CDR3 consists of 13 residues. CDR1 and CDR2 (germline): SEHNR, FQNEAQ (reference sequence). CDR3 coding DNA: TGTGCCAGCAGCCGGACGCCTGACAATGAGCAGTTCTTC. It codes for CASSRTPDNEQFF.